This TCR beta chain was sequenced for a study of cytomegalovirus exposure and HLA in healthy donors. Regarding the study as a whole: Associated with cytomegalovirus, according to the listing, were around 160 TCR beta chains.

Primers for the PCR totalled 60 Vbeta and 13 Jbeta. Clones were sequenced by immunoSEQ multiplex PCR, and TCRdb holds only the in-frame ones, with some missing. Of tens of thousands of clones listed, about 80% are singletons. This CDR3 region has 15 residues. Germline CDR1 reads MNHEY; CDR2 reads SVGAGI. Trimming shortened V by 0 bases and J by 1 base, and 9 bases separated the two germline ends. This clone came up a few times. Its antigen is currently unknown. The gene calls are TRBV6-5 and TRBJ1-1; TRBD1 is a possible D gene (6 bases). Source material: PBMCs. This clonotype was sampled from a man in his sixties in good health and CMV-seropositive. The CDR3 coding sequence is TGTGCCAGCAGTTACTCGGCCAGGGGGAACACTGAAGCTTTCTTT. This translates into CASSYSARGNTEAFF.